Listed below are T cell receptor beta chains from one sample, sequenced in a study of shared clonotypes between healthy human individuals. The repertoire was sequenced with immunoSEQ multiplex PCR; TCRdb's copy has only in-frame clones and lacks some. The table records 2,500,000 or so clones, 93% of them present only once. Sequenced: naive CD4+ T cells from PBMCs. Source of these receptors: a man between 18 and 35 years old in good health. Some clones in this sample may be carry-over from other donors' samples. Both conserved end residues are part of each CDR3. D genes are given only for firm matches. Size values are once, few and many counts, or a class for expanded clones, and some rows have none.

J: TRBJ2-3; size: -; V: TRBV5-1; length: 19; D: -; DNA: TGCGCCAGCAGCCCCCAAGTGGGTAGCCTAAGAGGGGGCACAGATACGCAGTATTTT; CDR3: CASSPQVGSLRGGTDTQYF
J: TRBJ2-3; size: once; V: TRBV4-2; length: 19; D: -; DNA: TGTGCCAGCAGCCTATCCCGACGGTCGGGAGATGGTGGGGCAGATACGCAGTATTTT; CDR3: CASSLSRRSGDGGADTQYF
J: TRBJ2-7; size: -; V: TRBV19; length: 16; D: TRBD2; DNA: TGTGCCAGTAGTATAAGGAGGACTAGCGGGAGTTACGAGCAGTACTTC; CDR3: CASSIRRTSGSYEQYF
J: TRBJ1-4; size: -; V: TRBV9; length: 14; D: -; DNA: TGTGCCAGCAGCGCCGCTGTGGGGGGAGCAAAACTGTTTTTT; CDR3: CASSAAVGGAKLFF
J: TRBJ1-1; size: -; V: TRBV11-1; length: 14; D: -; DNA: TGTGCCAGCAGCTTTCTCGGGAGAAACACTGAAGCTTTCTTT; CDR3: CASSFLGRNTEAFF
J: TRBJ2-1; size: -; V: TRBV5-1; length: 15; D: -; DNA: TGCGCCAGCAGCATAACCGGGACCAGCGACCTCGGGCAGTTCTTC; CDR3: CASSITGTSDLGQFF
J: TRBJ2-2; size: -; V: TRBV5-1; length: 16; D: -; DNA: TGCGCCAGCAGCCACCCCGGCCGAGCGGCGGGAACGGAGCTGTTTTTT; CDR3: CASSHPGRAAGTELFF
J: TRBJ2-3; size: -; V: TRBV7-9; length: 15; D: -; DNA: TGTGCCAGCAGCTCCCGGGACCTAAAGCCAGATACGCAGTATTTT; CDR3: CASSSRDLKPDTQYF
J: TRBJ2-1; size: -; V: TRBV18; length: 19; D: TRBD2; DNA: TGTGCCAGCTCACCACTCCCGACTAGCGGGAGTGGGTCCTACAATGAGCAGTTCTTC; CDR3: CASSPLPTSGSGSYNEQFF
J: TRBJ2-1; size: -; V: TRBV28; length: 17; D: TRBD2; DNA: TGTGCCAGCATCCCGTATAGCGGGAGGGCCTTTGTTGGTGAGCAGTTCTTC; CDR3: CASIPYSGRAFVGEQFF
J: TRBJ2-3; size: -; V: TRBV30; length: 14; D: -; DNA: TGTGCCTGGAGTCCCCTCTCCGTCCCAGATACGCAGTATTTT; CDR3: CAWSPLSVPDTQYF
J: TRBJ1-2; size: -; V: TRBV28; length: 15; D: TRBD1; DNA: TGTGCCAGCAGTGATCCGCGACAGGGTAACTATGGCTACACCTTC; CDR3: CASSDPRQGNYGYTF
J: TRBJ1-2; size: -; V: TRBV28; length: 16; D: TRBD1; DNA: TGTGCCAGCACCCCCGCAAAGGGGGCTTGGTCGCGAGGCTACACCTTC; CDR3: CASTPAKGAWSRGYTF
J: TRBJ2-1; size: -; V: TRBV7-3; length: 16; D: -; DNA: TGTGCCAGCAGCCCCGCGGCGGCAGGGGGGCCTTGGATGGAGTTCTTC; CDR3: CASSPAAAGGPWMEFF
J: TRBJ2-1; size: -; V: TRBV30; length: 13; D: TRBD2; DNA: TGTGCCTGCTCTCTAGCGGTAAGACTTGAGCAGTTCTTC; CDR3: CACSLAVRLEQFF
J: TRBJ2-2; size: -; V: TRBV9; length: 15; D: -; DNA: TGTGCCAGCAGCCTCGGGACAAGTTTGACCGGGGAGCTGTTTTTT; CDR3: CASSLGTSLTGELFF
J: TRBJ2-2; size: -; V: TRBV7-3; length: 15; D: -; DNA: TGTGCCAGCAGCTTAAGTAGGACTTCCACCGGGGAGCTGTTTTTT; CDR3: CASSLSRTSTGELFF
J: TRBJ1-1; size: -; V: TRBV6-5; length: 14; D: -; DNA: TGTGCCAGCAGTTCTGTTGTGGGCGACACTGAAGCTTTCTTT; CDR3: CASSSVVGDTEAFF
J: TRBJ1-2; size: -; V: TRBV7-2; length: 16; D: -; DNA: TGTGCCAGCAGCTTAGTGCAGGGCGCAAATGGCAATGGCTGCACCTTC; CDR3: CASSLVQGANGNGCTF
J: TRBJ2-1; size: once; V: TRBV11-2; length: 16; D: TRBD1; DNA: TGTGCCAGCAGCTTAGGGACAGGGGGCCGGTACAATGAGCAGTTCTTC; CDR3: CASSLGTGGRYNEQFF
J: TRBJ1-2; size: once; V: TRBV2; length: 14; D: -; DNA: TGTGCCAGCAGTGAAGGGTCGGCGAACTATGGCTACACCTTC; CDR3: CASSEGSANYGYTF
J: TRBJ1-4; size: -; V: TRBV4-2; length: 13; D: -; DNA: TGTGCCAGCAGCTCCCAGGATGGTGAAAAACTGTTTTTT; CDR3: CASSSQDGEKLFF
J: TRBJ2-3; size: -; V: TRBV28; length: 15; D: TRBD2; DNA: TGTGCCAGCAGTTTTCGAGGCGGGAGGGGAGATACGCAGTATTTT; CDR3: CASSFRGGRGDTQYF
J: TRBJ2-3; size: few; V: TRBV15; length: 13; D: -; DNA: TGTGCCACCAGCAGAGGACTGGCAGATACGCAGTATTTT; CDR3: CATSRGLADTQYF
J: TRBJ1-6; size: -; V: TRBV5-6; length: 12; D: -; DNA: TGTGCCAGCAGCACACGGAGTTCACCCCTCCACTTT; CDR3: CASSTRSSPLHF
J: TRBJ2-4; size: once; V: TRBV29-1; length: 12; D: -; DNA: TGCAGCGGCGGTGGGAGGGGGAACATTCAGTACTTC; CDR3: CSGGGRGNIQYF
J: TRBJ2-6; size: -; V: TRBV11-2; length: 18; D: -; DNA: TGTGCCAGCAGCCCCGGGACCACTATATACTCTGGGGCCAACGTCCTGACTTTC; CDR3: CASSPGTTIYSGANVLTF
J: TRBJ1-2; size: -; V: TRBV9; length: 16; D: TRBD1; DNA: TGTGCCAGCAGCGCCGTACAGGGGCCTGCTAACTATGGCTACACCTTC; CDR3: CASSAVQGPANYGYTF
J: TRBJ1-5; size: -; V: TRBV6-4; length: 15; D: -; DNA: TGTGCCAGCAGTGACGGCGGTCCTGTGAATCAGCCCCAGCATTTT; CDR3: CASSDGGPVNQPQHF
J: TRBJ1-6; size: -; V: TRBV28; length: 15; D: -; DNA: TGTGCCAGCACCGCGACGGGAACCTATAATTCACCCCTCCACTTT; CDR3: CASTATGTYNSPLHF
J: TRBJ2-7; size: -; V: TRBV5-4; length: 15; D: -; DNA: TGTGCCAGCAGCCCCCAGGGACTTCGGCCGTACGAGCAGTACTTC; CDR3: CASSPQGLRPYEQYF
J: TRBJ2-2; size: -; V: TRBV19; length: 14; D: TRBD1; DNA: TGTGCCAGTATCGGACAGGGGAGCACCGGGGAGCTGTTTTTT; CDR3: CASIGQGSTGELFF
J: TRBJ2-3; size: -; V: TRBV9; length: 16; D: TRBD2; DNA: TGTGCCAGCAGCGCCGATCTAGCGGGAGGGATTTATACGCAGTATTTT; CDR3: CASSADLAGGIYTQYF
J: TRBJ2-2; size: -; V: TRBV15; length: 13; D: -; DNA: TGTGCCACCAGCAGACAGTGGAGCGGGGAGCTGTTTTTT; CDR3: CATSRQWSGELFF
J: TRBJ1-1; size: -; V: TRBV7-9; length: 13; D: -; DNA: TGTGCCAGCAGCTTCTCGTGGAACACTGAAGCTTTCTTT; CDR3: CASSFSWNTEAFF
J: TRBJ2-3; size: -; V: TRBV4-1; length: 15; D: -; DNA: TGCGCCAGCAGCCGGATCGGGGGCGGCACAGATACGCAGTATTTT; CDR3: CASSRIGGGTDTQYF
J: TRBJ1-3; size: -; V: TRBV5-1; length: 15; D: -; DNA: TGCGCCAGCAGCTTGGGAGACAAGAACGGAAACACCATATATTTT; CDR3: CASSLGDKNGNTIYF
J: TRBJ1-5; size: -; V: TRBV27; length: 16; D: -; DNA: TGTGCCAGCAGTCCAGGGGTCTTAATGCGGAATCAGCCCCAGCATTTT; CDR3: CASSPGVLMRNQPQHF
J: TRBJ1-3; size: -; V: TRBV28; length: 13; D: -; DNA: TGTGCCAGCACCAAATCCGAGGGAAACACCATATATTTT; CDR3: CASTKSEGNTIYF
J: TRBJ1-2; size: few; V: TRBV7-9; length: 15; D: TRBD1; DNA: TGTGCCAGCAGCTCGTGGGACAGGGAAGGACATGGCTACACCTTC; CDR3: CASSSWDREGHGYTF
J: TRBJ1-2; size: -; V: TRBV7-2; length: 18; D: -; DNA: TGTGCCAGCAGCCCCTGGGGGGGATCCAATTTTTCTAACTATGGCTACACCTTC; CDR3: CASSPWGGSNFSNYGYTF
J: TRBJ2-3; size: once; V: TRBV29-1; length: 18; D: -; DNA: TGCAGCGTCCAAAGACTACTACAATTTCTAACCAACACAGATACGCAGTATTTT; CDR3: CSVQRLLQFLTNTDTQYF
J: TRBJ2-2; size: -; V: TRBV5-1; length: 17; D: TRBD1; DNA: TGCGCCAGCAGCCAGGACAGGGGCCGCCGAGGGGCCGGGGAGCTGTTTTTT; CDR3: CASSQDRGRRGAGELFF
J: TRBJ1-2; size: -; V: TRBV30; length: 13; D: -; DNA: TGTGCCTGGGCGCCTGACGCTTACTATGGCTACACCTTC; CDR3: CAWAPDAYYGYTF
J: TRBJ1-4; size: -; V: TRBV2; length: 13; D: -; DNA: TGTGCCAGCAGTGGCTTTCGGGGTGAAAAACTGTTTTTT; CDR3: CASSGFRGEKLFF
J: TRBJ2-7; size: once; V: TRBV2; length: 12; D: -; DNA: TGTGCCAGCAGTACTCGTAGTGGCGAGCAGTACTTC; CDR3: CASSTRSGEQYF
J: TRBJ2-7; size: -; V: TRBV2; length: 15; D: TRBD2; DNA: TGTGCCAGCAGCGTAACTAGCGGGGGCGGGATTGAGCAGTACTTC; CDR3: CASSVTSGGGIEQYF
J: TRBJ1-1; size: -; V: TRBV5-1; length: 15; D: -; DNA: TGCGCCAGCAGCTCAGGAGCGGGGGATGGGACTGAAGCTTTCTTT; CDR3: CASSSGAGDGTEAFF
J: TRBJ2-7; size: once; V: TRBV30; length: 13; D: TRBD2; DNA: TGTGCCGGACACCGGGGGGGAAACTACGAGCAGTACTTC; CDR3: CAGHRGGNYEQYF
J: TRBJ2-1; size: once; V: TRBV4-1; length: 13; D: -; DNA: TGCGCCAGCGGAACAGGAACGTACAATGAGCAGTTCTTC; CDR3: CASGTGTYNEQFF
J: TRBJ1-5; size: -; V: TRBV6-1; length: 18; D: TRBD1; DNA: TGTGCCAGCAGTGGGGGGACAGGTGACACCGGCTTCAATCAGCCCCAGCATTTT; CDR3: CASSGGTGDTGFNQPQHF